What follows are 6 T cell receptor beta chains derived from one specimen sequenced in a study of cytomegalovirus exposure and HLA in healthy donors. The PCR contained 60 Vbeta and 13 Jbeta primers. Sequenced by immunoSEQ multiplex PCR; TCRdb stores in-frame clones only, minus some. The sample gives approximately 170,000 clones, 75% to 85% of which show up once; approximately 2.1% is in the top ten. Specimen: PBMCs. These receptors all come from a woman aged 50 to 60 in good health and CMV-seronegative.

The chain employs TRBV7-2 and TRBJ1-6; D unclear. Germline V gives CDR1 SGHTA, CDR2 FQGNSA. Trimming cost V 4 bases and J 10 bases, with 11 bases left between them. CDR3 length equals 13 residues. The CDR3 loop is CASSSTSPSPLHF. The CDR3 DNA sequence: TGTGCCAGCAGCTCCACTTCCCCATCACCCCTCCACTTT.

This clone was detected only once. The chain has TRBV6-5 and TRBJ2-2, with D maybe TRBD2 (6 bases). The CDR3 runs 16 residues. Per the germline V gene, CDR1 is MNHEY and CDR2 is SVGAGI. The V end lost 2 bases, the J end lost 7 bases, and 17 bases lay between the germline ends. CDR3 DNA: TGTGCCAGCAGTTACCGACGGGAGCTTTCTGGCGGGGAGCTGTTTTTT. Residues: CASSYRRELSGGELFF.

The V call is TRBV6-5, the J call TRBJ2-7; D unclear. The CDR3 spans 12 residues. In germline, CDR1 is MNHEY, CDR2 SVGAGI. Trimming removed 6 bases at V and 4 bases at J, with 10 bases between. The CDR3 sequence is CASSRNGYEQYF. Written as DNA, the CDR3 is TGTGCCAGCAGCAGGAATGGGTACGAGCAGTACTTC.

The J gene is TRBJ2-7, the V gene TRBV28; 11 bases line up with TRBD1. This CDR3 spans 16 amino acids. V lost 6 bases and J lost 2; bases outside the gene matches: 9. CDR1 and CDR2 from the germline V gene are MDHEN and SYDVKM. In DNA, the CDR3 is TGTGCCAGCAGCTGGACAGGGGGCGTCACCGCCTACGAGCAGTACTTC. Amino acid sequence: CASSWTGGVTAYEQYF.

Regarding this clone: This is likely a read error, given that the CDR3 carries no conserved phenylalanine or tryptophan at its end. The chain is built from TRBV28 and TRBJ2-7, with 14 bases lining up with TRBD2. CDR3 length: 14 amino acids. The V gene end was trimmed by 5 bases and the J gene end by 7 bases; junction bases not matched to a gene: 4. From germline, CDR1 is MDHEN and CDR2 SYDVKM. The CDR3 protein is CASSGTSGGWEQYL. The CDR3 DNA reads TGTGCCAGCAGTGGGACTAGCGGGGGTTGGGAGCAGTACCTC.

This chain connects TRBV5-5 to TRBJ2-7; TRBD2 might be the D (5 bases). Trimming removed 3 bases from V and 7 bases from J, with 11 bases in between. CDR3 length: 12 residues. Looked up from germline, CDR1 is SGHKS and CDR2 is YYEKEE (reference sequence). CDR3 nucleotides: TGTGCCAGCAGCTCCACAACGGGGGAGCAGTACTTC. Its protein is CASSSTTGEQYF.